This TCR beta chain comes out of a study of OX40 agonist ivuxolimab in advanced cancers. Study-wide context: Every 2 weeks, patients received ivuxolimab intravenously, dosed at 0.01 to 10 mg/kg.

As concerns this clone: Its antigen remains unidentified.

V shed 3 bases and J 1 base; nucleotides not matched to a gene: 0. This CDR3 is built from 13 residues. Germline V gives CDR1 SGHDT, CDR2 YYEEEE. Regarding the study as a whole: Low normalized clonal expansion also occurred in some nonresponding patients. CD8+ T cells (on average) carried more expanded clones than CD4+ T cells.

Autoimmune disease history or systemic immunosuppression was exclusionary. Clones were read by immunoSEQ multiplex PCR, and TCRdb kept only the in-frame ones, dropping some. Seen here are about 20,000 clones, just over 85% observed once, and the top ten hold about 16%. This specimen was CD4+ or CD8+ T cells sorted from blood, taken in a trial of the OX40 agonist ivuxolimab. The TCR originated in an adult with an advanced solid tumor such as melanoma, head and neck, liver or kidney cancer. The rearrangement uses TRBV5-6 and TRBJ1-1; 7 bases are shared with TRBD1. DNA of the CDR3: TGTGCCAGCAGCTGGGACAGGAACACTGAAGCTTTCTTT. Translation gives CASSWDRNTEAFF.